The rows below give T cell receptor beta chains drawn from one sample of a study of blood T cell repertoires in COVID-19. The repertoire was sequenced with immunoSEQ multiplex PCR; TCRdb's copy has only in-frame clones and lacks some. Here the sample spans more than 100,000 clones, around four fifths being singletons. The sequencing sample was made of PBMCs or T cells enriched from blood (not recorded which). Every receptor here comes from a man aged 40-49 years with acute COVID-19. CDR3s include the opening cysteine and the closing phenylalanine or tryptophan. A D gene is named only where the DNA matches it firmly. Rows give clone size only sometimes, using once, few, many, or a class for an expanded clone.

clone size	V gene	J gene	D gene	CDR3 DNA	CDR3 protein
.	TRBV6-5	TRBJ1-2	.	TGTGCCAGCAGTTTGACAGCTTGGGATGGCTACACCTTC	CASSLTAWDGYTF
once	TRBV7-3	TRBJ2-1	.	TGTGCCAGCAGCCTAGGGGGTGATTCCTACAATGAGCAGTTCTTC	CASSLGGDSYNEQFF
.	TRBV9	TRBJ2-3	TRBD2	TGTGCCAGCAGCGGGACTAGCGGGGAGGTAGATACGCAGTATTTT	CASSGTSGEVDTQYF
few	TRBV6-5	TRBJ2-7	.	TGTGCCAGCAGTCCTACAACGGGCTACGAGCAGTACTTC	CASSPTTGYEQYF
.	TRBV4-2	TRBJ2-5	.	TGTGCCAGCAGCGACGGGACCACGGCGGGGGAGACCCAGTACTTC	CASSDGTTAGETQYF
.	TRBV2	TRBJ2-7	.	TGTGCCAGCGGGCTCTCCTACGAGCAGTACTTC	CASGLSYEQYF
.	TRBV29-1	TRBJ1-3	.	TGCAGCGTGGAACCCCTTGGAAACACCATATATTTT	CSVEPLGNTIYF
.	TRBV18	TRBJ2-7	.	TGTGCCAGCTCACCATTGGGCAACCTCCCCGAGCAGTACTTC	CASSPLGNLPEQYF
.	TRBV7-9	TRBJ2-7	.	TGTGCCAGTACCCCCAACCGCGGCGAGCAGTACTTC	CASTPNRGEQYF
few	TRBV7-9	TRBJ2-5	TRBD1	TGTGCCAGCAGCTTAGGGACAGGGGTTAGCCTTGCTGCGGAGACCCAGTACTTC	CASSLGTGVSLAAETQYF
once	TRBV3-1/TRBV3-2	TRBJ1-6	TRBD1	TGTGCCAGCAGCCAAGCGTGGCAGGGGGCTCATTCACCCCTCCACTTT	CASSQAWQGAHSPLHF
.	TRBV9	TRBJ1-1	TRBD1	TGTGCCAGCAGCTTGTCCGGGACAGGGCTTTCTGAAGCTTTCTTT	CASSLSGTGLSEAFF
.	TRBV27	TRBJ2-5	.	TGTGCCAGCAGTTTAGGGGAGACCTTAGAGACCCAGTACTTC	CASSLGETLETQYF
.	TRBV14	TRBJ2-2	TRBD2	TGTGCCAGCAGCCAAGGTGGCCTAGCGGACACCGGGGAGCTGTTTTTT	CASSQGGLADTGELFF